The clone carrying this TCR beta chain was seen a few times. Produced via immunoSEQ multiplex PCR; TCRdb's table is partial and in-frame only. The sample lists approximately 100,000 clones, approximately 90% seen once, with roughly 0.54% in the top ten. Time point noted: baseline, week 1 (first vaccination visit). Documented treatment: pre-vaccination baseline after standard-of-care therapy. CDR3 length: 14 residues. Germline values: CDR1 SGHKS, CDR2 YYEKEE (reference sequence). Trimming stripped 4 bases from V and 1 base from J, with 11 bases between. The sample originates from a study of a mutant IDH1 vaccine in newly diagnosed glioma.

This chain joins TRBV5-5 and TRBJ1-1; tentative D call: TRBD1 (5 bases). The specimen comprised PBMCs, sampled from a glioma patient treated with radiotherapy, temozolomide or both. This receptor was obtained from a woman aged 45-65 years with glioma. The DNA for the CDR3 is TGTGCCAGCAGCATCAGGGAAGGGAACACTGAAGCTTTCTTT. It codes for CASSIREGNTEAFF.